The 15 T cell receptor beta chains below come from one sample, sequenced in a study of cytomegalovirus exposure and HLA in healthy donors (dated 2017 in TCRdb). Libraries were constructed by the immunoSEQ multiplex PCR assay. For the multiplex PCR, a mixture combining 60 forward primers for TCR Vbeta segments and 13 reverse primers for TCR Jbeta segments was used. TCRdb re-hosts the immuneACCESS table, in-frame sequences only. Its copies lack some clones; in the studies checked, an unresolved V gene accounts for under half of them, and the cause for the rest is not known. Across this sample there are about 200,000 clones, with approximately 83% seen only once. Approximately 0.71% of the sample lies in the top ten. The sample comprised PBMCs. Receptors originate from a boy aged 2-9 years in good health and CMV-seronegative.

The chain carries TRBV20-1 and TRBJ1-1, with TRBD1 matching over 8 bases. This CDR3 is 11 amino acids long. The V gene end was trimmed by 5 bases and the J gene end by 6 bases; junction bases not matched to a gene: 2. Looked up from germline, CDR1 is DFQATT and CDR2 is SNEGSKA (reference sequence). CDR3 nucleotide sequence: TGCAGTGCTCCGGGACAGGCTGAAGCTTTCTTT. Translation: CSAPGQAEAFF.

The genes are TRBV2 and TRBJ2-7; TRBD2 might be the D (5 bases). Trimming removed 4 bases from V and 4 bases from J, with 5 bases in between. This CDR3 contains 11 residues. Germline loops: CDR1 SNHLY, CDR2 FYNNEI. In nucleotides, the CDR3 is TGTGCCAGCAGTGGAGGGTACGAGCAGTACTTC. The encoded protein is CASSGGYEQYF.

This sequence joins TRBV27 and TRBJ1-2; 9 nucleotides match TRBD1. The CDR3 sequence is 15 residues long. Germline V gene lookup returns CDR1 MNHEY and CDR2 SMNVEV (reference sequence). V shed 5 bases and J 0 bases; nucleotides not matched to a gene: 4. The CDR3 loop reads CASSPHRGPNYGYTF. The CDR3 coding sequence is TGTGCCAGCAGTCCCCACAGGGGGCCTAACTATGGCTACACCTTC.

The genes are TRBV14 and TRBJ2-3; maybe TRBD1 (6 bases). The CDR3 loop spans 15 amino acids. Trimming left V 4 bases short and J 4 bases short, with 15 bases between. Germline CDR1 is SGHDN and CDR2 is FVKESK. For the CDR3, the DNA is TGTGCCAGCAGCCTGGCCAGGGGACACTCAGATACGCAGTATTTT. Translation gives CASSLARGHSDTQYF.

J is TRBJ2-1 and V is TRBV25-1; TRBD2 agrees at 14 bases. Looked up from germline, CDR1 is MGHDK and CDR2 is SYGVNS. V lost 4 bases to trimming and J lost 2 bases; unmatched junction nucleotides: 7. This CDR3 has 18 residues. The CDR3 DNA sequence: TGTGCCAGCAGTGGGCGGACTAGCGGGAGGATCACCTACAATGAGCAGTTCTTC. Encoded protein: CASSGRTSGRITYNEQFF. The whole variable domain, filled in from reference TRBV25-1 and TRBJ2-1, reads EADIYQTPRYLVIGTGKKITLECSQTMGHDKMYWYQQDPGMELHLIHYSYGVNSTEKGDLSSESTVSRIRTEHFPLTLESARPSHTSQYLCASSGRTSGRITYNEQFFGPGTRLTVL.

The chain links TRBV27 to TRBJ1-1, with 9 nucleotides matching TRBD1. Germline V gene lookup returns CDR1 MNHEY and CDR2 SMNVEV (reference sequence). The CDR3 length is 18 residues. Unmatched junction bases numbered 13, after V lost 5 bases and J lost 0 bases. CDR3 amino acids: CASSPRDRVSALNTEAFF. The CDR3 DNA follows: TGTGCCAGCAGTCCGAGGGACAGGGTCTCGGCGTTGAACACTGAAGCTTTCTTT.

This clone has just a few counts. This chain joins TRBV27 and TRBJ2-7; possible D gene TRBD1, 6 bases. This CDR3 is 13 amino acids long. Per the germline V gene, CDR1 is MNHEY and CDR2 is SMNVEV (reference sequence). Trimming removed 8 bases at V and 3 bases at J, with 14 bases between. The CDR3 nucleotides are TGTGCCAGCCGCCAGGGGCAAATCTACGAGCAGTACTTC. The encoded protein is CASRQGQIYEQYF.

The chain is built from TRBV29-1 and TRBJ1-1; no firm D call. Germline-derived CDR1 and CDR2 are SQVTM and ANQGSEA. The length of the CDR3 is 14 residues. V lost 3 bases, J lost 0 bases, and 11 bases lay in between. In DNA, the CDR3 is TGCAGCGTTGACCCGGGGATAGTGAACACTGAAGCTTTCTTT. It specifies CSVDPGIVNTEAFF.

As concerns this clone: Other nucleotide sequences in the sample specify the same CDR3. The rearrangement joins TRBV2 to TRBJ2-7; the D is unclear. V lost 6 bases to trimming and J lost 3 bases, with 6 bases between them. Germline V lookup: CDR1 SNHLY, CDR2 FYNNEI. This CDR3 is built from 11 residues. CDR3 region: CASRSSYEQYF. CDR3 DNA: TGTGCCAGCAGATCCAGCTACGAGCAGTACTTC.

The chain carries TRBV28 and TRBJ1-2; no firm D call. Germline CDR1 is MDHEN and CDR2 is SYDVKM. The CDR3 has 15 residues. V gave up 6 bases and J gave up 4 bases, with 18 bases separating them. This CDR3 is CASSPGMGRVYGYTF. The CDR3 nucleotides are TGTGCCAGCAGCCCCGGGATGGGGAGGGTCTATGGCTACACCTTC.

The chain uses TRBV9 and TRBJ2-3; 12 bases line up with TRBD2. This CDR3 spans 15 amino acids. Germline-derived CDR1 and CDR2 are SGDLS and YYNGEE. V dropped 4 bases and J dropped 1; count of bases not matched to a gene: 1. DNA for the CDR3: TGTGCCAGCAGCCCTAGCGGGGGGGGCACAGATACGCAGTATTTT. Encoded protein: CASSPSGGGTDTQYF.

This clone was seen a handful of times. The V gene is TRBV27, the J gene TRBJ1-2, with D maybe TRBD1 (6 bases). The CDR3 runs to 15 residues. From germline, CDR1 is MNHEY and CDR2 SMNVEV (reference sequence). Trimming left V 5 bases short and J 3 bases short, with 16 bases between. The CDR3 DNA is TGTGCCAGCAGTACCTACAGGGAGAGGGACTATGGCTACACCTTC. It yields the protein CASSTYRERDYGYTF.

The DNA for the CDR3 is TGTGCCAGCAGCCCGCGACAGGGGGTAGGCAATTCACCCCTCCACTTT. Amino acids: CASSPRQGVGNSPLHF. This chain joins TRBV28 and TRBJ1-6; 9 bases are shared with TRBD1. This CDR3 comprises 16 residues. Germline values: CDR1 MDHEN, CDR2 SYDVKM. V lost 6 bases, J lost 7 bases, and 10 bases stayed unmatched. Combining the CDR3 with reference TRBV28 and TRBJ1-6 gives the whole variable domain DVKVTQSSRYLVKRTGEKVFLECVQDMDHENMFWYRQDPGLGLRLIYFSYDVKMKEKGDIPEGYSVSREKKERFSLILESASTNQTSMYLCASSPRQGVGNSPLHFGNGTRLTVT.

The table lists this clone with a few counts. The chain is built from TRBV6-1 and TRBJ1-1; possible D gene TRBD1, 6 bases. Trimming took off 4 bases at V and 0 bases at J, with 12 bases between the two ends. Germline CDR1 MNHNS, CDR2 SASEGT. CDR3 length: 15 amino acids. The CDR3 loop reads CASSASRQVNTEAFF. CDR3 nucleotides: TGTGCCAGCAGTGCCTCGCGACAGGTGAACACTGAAGCTTTCTTT.

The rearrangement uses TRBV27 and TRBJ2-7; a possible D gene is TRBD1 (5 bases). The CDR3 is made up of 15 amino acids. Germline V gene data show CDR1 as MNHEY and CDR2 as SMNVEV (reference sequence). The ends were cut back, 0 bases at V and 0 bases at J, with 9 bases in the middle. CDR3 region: CASSLSAGPSYEQYF. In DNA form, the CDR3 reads TGTGCCAGCAGTTTATCGGCAGGGCCCTCCTACGAGCAGTACTTC.